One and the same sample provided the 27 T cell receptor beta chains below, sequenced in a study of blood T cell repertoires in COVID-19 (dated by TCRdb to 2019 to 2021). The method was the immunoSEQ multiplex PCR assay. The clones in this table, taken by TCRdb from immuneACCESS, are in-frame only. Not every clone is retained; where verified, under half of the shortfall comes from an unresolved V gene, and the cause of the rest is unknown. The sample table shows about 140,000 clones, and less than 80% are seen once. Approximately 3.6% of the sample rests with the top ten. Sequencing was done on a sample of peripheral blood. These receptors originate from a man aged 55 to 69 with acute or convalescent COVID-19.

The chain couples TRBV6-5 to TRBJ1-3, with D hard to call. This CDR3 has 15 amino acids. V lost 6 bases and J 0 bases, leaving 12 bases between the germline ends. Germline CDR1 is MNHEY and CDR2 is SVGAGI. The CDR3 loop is CASRGTGSSGNTIYF. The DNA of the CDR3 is TGTGCCAGCAGAGGTACGGGGAGCTCTGGAAACACCATATATTTT.

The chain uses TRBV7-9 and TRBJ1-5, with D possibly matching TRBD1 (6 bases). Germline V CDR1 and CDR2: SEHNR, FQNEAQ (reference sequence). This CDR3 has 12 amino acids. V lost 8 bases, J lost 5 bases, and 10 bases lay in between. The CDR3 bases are TGTGCCAGCGGGGCAGGGGATCAGCCCCAGCATTTT. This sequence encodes CASGAGDQPQHF.

The CDR3 bases are TGTGCCAGCAGCGTGAGTTCTGGGGCCAACGTCCTGACTTTC. It codes for CASSVSSGANVLTF. V gene TRBV7-2 combines with J gene TRBJ2-6; D remains unclear. The CDR3 totals 14 residues. V lost 5 bases, J lost 1 base, and 6 bases lay in between. The germline gives CDR1 SGHTA, CDR2 FQGNSA. Full variable domain (outside the CDR3, taken from reference TRBV7-2 and TRBJ2-6): GAGVSQSPSNKVTEKGKDVELRCDPISGHTALYWYRQSLGQGLEFLIYFQGNSAPDKSGLPSDRFSAERTGGSVSTLTIQRTQQEDSAVYLCASSVSSGANVLTFGAGSRLTVL.

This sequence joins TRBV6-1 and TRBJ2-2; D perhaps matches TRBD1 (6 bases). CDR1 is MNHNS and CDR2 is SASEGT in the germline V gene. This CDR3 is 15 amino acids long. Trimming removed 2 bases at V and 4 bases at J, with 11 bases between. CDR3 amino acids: CASSERTVITGELFF. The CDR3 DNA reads TGTGCCAGCAGTGAACGGACAGTCATCACCGGGGAGCTGTTTTTT.

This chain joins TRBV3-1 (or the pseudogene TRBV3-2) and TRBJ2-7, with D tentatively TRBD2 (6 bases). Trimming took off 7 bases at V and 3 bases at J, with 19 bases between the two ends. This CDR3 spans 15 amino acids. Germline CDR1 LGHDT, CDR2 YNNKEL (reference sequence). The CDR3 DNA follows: TGTGCCAGCACCAAAAGGGAGGCGATTGGCTACGAGCAGTACTTC. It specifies CASTKREAIGYEQYF.

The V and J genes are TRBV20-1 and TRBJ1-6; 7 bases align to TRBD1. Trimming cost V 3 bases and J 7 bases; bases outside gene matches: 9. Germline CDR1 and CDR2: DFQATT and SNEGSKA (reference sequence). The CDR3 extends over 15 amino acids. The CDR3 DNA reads TGCAGTGCTAGTGAACAGGGGTGGGTGAATTCACCCCTCCACTTT. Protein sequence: CSASEQGWVNSPLHF.

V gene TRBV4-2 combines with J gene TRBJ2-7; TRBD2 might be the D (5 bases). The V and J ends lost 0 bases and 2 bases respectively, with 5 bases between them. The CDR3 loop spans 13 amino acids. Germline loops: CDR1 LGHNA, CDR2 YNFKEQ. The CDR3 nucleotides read TGTGCCAGCAGCCAAGAACTAGCCTACGAGCAGTACTTC. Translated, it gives CASSQELAYEQYF.

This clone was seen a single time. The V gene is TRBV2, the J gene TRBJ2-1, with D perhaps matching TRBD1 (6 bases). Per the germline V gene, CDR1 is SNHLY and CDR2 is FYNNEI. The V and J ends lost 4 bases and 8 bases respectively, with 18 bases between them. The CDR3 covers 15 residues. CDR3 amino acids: CASSVFQGRVDEQFF. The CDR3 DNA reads TGTGCCAGCAGTGTGTTTCAGGGGAGAGTAGATGAGCAGTTCTTC.

CDR3 sequence (DNA): TGTGCCAGCACCCTCCGGGGGGCGCGTCCCGAGCAGTACTTC. It codes for CASTLRGARPEQYF. The chain recombines TRBV7-2 with TRBJ2-7; D might be TRBD2 (7 bases). V lost 7 bases, J lost 6 bases, and 19 bases lay in between. Germline values: CDR1 SGHTA, CDR2 FQGNSA. The CDR3 is made up of 14 amino acids.

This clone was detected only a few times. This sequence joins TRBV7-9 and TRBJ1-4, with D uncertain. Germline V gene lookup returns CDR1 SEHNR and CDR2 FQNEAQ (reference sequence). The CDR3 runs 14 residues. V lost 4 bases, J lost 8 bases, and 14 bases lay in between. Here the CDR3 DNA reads TGTGCCAGCAGCTCCCGAGGGCGGAGGGAAAAACTGTTTTTT. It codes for CASSSRGRREKLFF.

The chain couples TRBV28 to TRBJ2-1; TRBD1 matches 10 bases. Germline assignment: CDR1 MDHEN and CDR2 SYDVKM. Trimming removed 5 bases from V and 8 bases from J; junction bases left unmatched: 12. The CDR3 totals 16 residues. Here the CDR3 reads CASSTPRDRGIHEQFF. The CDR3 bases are TGTGCCAGCAGTACTCCCCGGGACAGGGGTATACATGAGCAGTTCTTC. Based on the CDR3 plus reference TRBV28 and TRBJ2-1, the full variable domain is DVKVTQSSRYLVKRTGEKVFLECVQDMDHENMFWYRQDPGLGLRLIYFSYDVKMKEKGDIPEGYSVSREKKERFSLILESASTNQTSMYLCASSTPRDRGIHEQFFGPGTRLTVL.

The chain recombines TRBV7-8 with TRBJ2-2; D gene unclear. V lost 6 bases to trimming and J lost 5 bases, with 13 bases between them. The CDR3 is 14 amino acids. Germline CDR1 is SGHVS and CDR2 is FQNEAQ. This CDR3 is CASSSLISTGELFF. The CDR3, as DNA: TGTGCCAGCAGTAGTTTAATTTCAACCGGGGAGCTGTTTTTT.

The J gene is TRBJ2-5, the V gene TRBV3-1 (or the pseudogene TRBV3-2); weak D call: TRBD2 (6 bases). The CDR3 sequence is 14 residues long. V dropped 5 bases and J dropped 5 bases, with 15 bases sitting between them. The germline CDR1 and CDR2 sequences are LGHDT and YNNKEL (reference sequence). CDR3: CASSAGTPGETQYF. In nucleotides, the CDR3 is TGTGCCAGCAGCGCCGGGACTCCGGGGGAGACCCAGTACTTC.

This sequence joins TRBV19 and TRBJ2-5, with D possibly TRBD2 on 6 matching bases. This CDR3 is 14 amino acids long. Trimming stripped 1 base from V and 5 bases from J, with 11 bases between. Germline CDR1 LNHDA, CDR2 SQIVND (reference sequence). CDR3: CASSIGYGGETQYF. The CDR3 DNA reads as TGTGCCAGTAGTATAGGGTACGGAGGGGAGACCCAGTACTTC.

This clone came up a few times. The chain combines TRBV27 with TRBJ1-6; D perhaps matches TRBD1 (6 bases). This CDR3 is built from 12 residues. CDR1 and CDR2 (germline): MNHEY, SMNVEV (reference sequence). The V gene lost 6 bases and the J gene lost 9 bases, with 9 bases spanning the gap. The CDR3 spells CASSIRGSPLHF. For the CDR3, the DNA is TGTGCCAGCAGCATCAGGGGTTCACCCCTCCACTTT.

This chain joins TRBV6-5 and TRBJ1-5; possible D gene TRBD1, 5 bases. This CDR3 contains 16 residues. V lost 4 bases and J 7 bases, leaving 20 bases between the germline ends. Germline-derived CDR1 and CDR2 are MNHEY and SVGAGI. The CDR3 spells CASSSLYQGAFQPQHF. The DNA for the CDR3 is TGTGCCAGCAGTTCCCTATACCAGGGCGCTTTCCAGCCCCAGCATTTT.

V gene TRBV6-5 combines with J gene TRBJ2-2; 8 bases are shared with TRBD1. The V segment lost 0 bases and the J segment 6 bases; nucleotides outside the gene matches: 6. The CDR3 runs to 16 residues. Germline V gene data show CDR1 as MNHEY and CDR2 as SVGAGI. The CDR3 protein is CASSYSGAGGAGELFF. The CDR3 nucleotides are TGTGCCAGCAGTTACTCCGGGGCAGGGGGCGCCGGGGAGCTGTTTTTT.

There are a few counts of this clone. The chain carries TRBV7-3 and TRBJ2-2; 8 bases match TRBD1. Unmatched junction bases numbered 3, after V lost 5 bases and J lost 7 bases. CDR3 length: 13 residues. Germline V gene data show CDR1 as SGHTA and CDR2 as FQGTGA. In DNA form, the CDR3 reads TGTGCCAGCAGCCGGACAGGGAACGGGGAGCTGTTTTTT. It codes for CASSRTGNGELFF.

The CDR3 spells CASRGTAETQYF. DNA of the CDR3: TGTGCCAGCAGGGGGACAGCAGAGACCCAGTACTTC. The chain combines TRBV14 with TRBJ2-5; TRBD1 aligns across 7 bases. J lost 4 bases, V lost 6 bases, and 2 bases had no gene match. The CDR3 covers 12 residues. Germline V CDR1 and CDR2: SGHDN, FVKESK.

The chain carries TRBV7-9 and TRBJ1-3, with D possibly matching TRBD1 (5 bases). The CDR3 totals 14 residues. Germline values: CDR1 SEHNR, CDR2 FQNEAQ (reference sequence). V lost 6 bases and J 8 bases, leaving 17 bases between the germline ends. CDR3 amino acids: CASSPSLRADTIYF. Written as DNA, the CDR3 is TGTGCCAGCAGTCCATCCCTCAGGGCGGACACCATATATTTT.

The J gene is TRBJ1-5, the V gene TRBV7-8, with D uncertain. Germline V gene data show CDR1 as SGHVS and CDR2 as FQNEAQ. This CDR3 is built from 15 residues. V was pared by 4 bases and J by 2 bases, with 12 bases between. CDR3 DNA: TGTGCCAGCAGCTCTAGATCGTTGGGCAATCAGCCCCAGCATTTT. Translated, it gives CASSSRSLGNQPQHF.

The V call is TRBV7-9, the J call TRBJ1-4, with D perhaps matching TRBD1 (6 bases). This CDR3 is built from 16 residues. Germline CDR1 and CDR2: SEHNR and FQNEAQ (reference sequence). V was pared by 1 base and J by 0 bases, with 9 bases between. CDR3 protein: CASSLGTVATNEKLFF. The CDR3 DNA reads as TGTGCCAGCAGCTTAGGGACAGTCGCAACTAATGAAAAACTGTTTTTT.

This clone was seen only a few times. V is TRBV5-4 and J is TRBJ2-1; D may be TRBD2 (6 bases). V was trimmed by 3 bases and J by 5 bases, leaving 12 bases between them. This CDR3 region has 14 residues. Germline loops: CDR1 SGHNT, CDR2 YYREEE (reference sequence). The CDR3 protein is CASSSAGRDNEQFF. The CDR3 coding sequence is TGTGCCAGCAGCTCAGCGGGCCGTGACAATGAGCAGTTCTTC.

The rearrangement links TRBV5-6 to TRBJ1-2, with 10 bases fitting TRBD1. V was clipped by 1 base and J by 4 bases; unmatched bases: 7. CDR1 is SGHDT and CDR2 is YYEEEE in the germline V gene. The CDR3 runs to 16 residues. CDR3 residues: CASSLSPTGGSYGYTF. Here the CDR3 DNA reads TGTGCCAGCAGCTTGAGTCCGACAGGGGGCAGCTATGGCTACACCTTC.

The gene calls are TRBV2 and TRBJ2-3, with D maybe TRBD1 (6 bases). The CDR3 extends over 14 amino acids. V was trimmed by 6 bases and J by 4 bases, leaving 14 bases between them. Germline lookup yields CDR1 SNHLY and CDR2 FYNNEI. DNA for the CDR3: TGTGCCAGCAGCACAGGGTACGACGCAGATACGCAGTATTTT. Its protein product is CASSTGYDADTQYF. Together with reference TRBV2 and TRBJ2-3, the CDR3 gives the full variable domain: EPEVTQTPSHQVTQMGQEVILRCVPISNHLYFYWYRQILGQKVEFLVSFYNNEISEKSEIFDDQFSVERPDGSNFTLKIRSTKLEDSAMYFCASSTGYDADTQYFGPGTRLTVL.

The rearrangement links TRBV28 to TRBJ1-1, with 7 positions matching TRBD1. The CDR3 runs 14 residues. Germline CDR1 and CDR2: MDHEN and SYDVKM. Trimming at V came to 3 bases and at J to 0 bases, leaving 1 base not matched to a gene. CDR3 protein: CASSFGTVNTEAFF. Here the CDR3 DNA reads TGTGCCAGCAGTTTTGGGACAGTGAACACTGAAGCTTTCTTT. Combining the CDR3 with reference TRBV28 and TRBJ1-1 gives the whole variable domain DVKVTQSSRYLVKRTGEKVFLECVQDMDHENMFWYRQDPGLGLRLIYFSYDVKMKEKGDIPEGYSVSREKKERFSLILESASTNQTSMYLCASSFGTVNTEAFFGQGTRLTVV.

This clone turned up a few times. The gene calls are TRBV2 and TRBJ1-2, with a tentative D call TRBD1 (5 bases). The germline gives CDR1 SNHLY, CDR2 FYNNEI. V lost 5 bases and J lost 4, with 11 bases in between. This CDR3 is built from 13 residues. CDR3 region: CASSTLTVYGYTF. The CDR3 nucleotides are TGTGCCAGCAGTACTTTGACAGTCTATGGCTACACCTTC.